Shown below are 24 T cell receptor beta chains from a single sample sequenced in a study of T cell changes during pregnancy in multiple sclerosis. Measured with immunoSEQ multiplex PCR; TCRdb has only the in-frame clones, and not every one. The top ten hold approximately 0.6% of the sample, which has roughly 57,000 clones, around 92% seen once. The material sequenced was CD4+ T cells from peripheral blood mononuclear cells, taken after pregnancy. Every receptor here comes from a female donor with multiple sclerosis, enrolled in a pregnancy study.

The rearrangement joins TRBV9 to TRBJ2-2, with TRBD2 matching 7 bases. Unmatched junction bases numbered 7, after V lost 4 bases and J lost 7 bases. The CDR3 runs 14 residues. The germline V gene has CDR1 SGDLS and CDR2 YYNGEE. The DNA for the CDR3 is TGTGCCAGCAGCAAAGCGGGGCACGACGGGGAGCTGTTTTTT. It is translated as CASSKAGHDGELFF.

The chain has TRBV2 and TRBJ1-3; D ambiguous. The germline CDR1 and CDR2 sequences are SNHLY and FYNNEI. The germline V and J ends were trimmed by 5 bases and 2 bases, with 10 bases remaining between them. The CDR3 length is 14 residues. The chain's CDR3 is CASSPQHTGNTIYF. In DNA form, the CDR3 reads TGTGCCAGCAGTCCCCAACATACTGGAAACACCATATATTTT.

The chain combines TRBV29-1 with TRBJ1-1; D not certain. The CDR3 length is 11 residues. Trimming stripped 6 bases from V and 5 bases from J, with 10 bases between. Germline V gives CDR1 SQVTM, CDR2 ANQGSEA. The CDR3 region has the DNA TGCAGCGTCGGTACGAGGACTGAAGCTTTCTTT. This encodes CSVGTRTEAFF.

The CDR3 is CASSLGHGNGNQPQHF. DNA of the CDR3: TGTGCCAGCAGCTTAGGTCACGGTAATGGCAATCAGCCCCAGCATTTT. The chain has TRBV7-9 and TRBJ1-5; D unresolved. The CDR3 consists of 16 residues. V dropped 1 base and J dropped 2 bases, with 12 bases sitting between them. Germline loops: CDR1 SEHNR, CDR2 FQNEAQ (reference sequence).

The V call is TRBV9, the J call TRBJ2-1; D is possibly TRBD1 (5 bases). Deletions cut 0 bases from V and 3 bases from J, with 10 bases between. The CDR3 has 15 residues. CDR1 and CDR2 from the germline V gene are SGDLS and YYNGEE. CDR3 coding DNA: TGTGCCAGCAGCGTAGCAGGGTCCAACTACAATGAGCAGTTCTTC. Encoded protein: CASSVAGSNYNEQFF.

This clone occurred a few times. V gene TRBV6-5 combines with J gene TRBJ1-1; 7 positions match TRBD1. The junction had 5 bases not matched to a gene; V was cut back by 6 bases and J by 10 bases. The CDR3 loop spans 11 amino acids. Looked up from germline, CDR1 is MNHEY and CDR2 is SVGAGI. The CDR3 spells CASRANRGAFF. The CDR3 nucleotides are TGTGCCAGCAGGGCAAACAGGGGAGCTTTCTTT.

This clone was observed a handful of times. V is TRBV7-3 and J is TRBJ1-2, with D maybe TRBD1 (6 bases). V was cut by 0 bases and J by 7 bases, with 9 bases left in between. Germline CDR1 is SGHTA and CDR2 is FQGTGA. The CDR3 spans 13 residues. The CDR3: CASSLTGAAGYTF. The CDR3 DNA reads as TGTGCCAGCAGCTTAACGGGGGCAGCTGGCTACACCTTC.

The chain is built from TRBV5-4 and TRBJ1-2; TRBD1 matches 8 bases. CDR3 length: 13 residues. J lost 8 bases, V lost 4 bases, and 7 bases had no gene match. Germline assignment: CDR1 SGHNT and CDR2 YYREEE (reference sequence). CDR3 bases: TGTGCCAGCAGCGCGGACAGGGAGGGCGGCTACACCTTC. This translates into CASSADREGGYTF. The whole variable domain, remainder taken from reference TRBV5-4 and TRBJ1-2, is ETGVTQSPTHLIKTRGQQVTLRCSSQSGHNTVSWYQQALGQGPQFIFQYYREEENGRGNFPPRFSGLQFPNYSSELNVNALELDDSALYLCASSADREGGYTFGSGTRLTVV.

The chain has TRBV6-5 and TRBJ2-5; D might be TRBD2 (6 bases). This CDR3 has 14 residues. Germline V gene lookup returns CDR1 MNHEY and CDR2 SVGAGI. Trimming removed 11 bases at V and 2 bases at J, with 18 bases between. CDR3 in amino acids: CAPSPRGRQETQYF. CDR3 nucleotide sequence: TGTGCCCCCTCCCCCCGGGGGAGGCAAGAGACCCAGTACTTC.

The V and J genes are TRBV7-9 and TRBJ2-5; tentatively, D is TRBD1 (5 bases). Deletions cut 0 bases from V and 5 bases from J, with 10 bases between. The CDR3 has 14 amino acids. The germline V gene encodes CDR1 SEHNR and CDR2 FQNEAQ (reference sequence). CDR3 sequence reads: CASSLASGKETQYF. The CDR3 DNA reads TGTGCCAGCAGCTTAGCATCAGGGAAGGAGACCCAGTACTTC.

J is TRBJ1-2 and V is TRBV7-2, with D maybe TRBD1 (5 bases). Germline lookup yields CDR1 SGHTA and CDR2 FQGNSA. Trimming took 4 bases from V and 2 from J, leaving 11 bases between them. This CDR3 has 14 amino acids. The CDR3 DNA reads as TGTGCCAGCAGCTCGGCCGGGGGGAACTATGGCTACACCTTC. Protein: CASSSAGGNYGYTF. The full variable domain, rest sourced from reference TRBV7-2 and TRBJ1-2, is GAGVSQSPSNKVTEKGKDVELRCDPISGHTALYWYRQSLGQGLEFLIYFQGNSAPDKSGLPSDRFSAERTGGSVSTLTIQRTQQEDSAVYLCASSSAGGNYGYTFGSGTRLTVV.

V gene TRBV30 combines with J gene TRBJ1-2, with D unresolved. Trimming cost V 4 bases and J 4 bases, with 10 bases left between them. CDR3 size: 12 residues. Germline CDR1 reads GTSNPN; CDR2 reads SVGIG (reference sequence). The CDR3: CAWTYMLYGYTF. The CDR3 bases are TGTGCCTGGACTTACATGCTCTATGGCTACACCTTC.

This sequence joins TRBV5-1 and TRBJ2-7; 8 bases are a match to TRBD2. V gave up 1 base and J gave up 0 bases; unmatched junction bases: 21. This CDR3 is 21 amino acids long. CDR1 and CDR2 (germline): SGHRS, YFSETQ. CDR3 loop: CASSLITLRGGKKEISYEQYF. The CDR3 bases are TGCGCCAGCAGCTTGATTACACTTCGCGGGGGGAAAAAAGAGATCTCCTACGAGCAGTACTTC.

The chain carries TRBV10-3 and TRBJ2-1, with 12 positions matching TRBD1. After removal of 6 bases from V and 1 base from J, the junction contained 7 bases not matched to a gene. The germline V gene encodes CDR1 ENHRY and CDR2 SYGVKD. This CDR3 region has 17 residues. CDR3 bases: TGTGCCATCAGGAGGGACAGGGGGCAGAGGTCCTACAATGAGCAGTTCTTC. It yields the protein CAIRRDRGQRSYNEQFF.

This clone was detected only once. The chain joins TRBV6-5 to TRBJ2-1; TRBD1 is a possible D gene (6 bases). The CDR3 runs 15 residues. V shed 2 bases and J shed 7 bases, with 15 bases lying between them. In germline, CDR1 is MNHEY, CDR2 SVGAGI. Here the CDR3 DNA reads TGTGCCAGCAGTTACATCGGGCAGGGGTGGAATGAGCAGTTCTTC. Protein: CASSYIGQGWNEQFF.

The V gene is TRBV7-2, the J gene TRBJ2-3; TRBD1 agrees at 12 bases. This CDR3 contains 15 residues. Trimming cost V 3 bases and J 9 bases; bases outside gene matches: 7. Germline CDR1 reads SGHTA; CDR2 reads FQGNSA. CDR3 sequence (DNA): TGTGCCAGCAGCTTTAAGGGACAGGGGGCCGGCACGCAGTATTTT. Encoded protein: CASSFKGQGAGTQYF.

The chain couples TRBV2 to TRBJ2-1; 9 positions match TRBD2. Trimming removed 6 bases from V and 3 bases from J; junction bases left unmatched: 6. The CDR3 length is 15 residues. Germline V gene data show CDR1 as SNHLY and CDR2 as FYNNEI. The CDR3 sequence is CASRRLAGIYNEQFF. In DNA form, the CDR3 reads TGTGCCAGCAGAAGGCTAGCGGGGATCTACAATGAGCAGTTCTTC.

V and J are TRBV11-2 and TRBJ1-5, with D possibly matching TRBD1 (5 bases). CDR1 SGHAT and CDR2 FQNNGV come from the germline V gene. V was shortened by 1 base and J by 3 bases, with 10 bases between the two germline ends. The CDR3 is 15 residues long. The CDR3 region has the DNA TGTGCCAGCAGCTTAGGGGCAGGGTACAATCAGCCCCAGCATTTT. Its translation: CASSLGAGYNQPQHF.

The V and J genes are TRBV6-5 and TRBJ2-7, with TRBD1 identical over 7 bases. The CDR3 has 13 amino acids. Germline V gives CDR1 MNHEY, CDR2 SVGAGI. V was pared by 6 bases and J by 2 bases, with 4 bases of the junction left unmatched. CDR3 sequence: CASSQGQTYEQYF. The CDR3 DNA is TGTGCCAGCAGCCAGGGACAGACCTACGAGCAGTACTTC.

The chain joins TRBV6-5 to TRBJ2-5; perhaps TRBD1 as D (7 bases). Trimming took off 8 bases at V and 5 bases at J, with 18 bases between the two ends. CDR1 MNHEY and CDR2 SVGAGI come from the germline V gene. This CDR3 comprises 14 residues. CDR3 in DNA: TGTGCCAGCGCGGAGGGGGCCGTTTCCGAGACCCAGTACTTC. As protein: CASAEGAVSETQYF.

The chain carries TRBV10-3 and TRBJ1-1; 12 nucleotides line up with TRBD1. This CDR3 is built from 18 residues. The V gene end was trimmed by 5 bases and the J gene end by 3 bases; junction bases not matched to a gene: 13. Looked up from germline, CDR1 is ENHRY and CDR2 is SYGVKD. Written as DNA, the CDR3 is TGTGCCATCAGTCCGAGCCGGGACAGGGGGCTGCGGGACACTGAAGCTTTCTTT. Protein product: CAISPSRDRGLRDTEAFF.

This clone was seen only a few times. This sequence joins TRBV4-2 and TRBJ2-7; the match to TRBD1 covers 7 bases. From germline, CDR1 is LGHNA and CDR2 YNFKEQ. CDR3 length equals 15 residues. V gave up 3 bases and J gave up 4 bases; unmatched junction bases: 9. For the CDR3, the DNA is TGTGCCAGCAGCCAGACGAGGGACAGCGGTTACGAGCAGTACTTC. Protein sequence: CASSQTRDSGYEQYF.

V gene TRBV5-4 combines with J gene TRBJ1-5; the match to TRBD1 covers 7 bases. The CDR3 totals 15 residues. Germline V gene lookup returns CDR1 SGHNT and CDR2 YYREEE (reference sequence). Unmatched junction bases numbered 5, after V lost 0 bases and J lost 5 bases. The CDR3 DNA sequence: TGTGCCAGCAGCTTGGGGACAGGCCTCGATCAGCCCCAGCATTTT. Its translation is CASSLGTGLDQPQHF.

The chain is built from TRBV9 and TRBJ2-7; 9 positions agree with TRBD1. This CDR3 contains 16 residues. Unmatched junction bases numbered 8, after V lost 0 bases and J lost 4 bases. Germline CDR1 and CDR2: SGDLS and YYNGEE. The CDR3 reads CASSVGEGQGSYEQYF. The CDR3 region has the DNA TGTGCCAGCAGCGTAGGAGAGGGACAGGGTTCGTACGAGCAGTACTTC. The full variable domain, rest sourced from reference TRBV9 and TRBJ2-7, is DSGVTQTPKHLITATGQRVTLRCSPRSGDLSVYWYQQSLDQGLQFLIQYYNGEERAKGNILERFSAQQFPDLHSELNLSSLELGDSALYFCASSVGEGQGSYEQYFGPGTRLTVT.